What follows are 32 T cell receptor beta chains derived from one specimen sequenced in a study of human T cells and chemical hapten exposure. As for time point: patch test 2, 6 weeks after DPC sensitization. The treatment: therapeutic diphenylcyclopropenone sensitization with weekly scalp DPC. TCRdb recomputed calls from the RACE reads with MiXCR, one row per CDR3 protein. The sample has 65,000 to 95,000 distinct CDR3 sequences; less than 8% are singletons. Material: whole blood, obtained in connection with sensitization to the hapten diphenylcyclopropenone (DPC). The receptors originated from a woman aged 25 to 39 with alopecia areata. Some clones in this sample may be carry-over from other donors' samples.

Many counts were recorded for this clonotype. The chain combines TRBV7-8 with TRBJ1-2; 9 nucleotides agree with TRBD1. CDR1 and CDR2 from the germline V gene are SGHVS and FQNEAQ. This CDR3 contains 15 residues. Trimming cost V 5 bases and J 4 bases; bases outside gene matches: 8. The CDR3 sequence is CASSPGTGTVYGYTF. The DNA of the CDR3 is TGTGCCAGCAGCCCGGGGACAGGGACCGTCTATGGCTACACCTTC.

This clonotype has only a few counts. This chain connects TRBV6-2 or TRBV6-3 to TRBJ2-6; D might be TRBD1 (6 bases). There are 17 residues in the CDR3. The V end was cut by 5 bases, the J end by 0 bases, with 14 bases between. The germline V gene has CDR1 MNHEY and CDR2 SVGEGT. The CDR3 bases are TGTGCCAGCAGTCCCCGACGACAGGTCTCTGGGGCCAACGTCCTGACTTTC. This gives the protein CASSPRRQVSGANVLTF.

This clonotype was detected many times. The chain uses TRBV30 and TRBJ1-2, with D hard to call. The CDR3 runs 12 residues. The V end lost 0 bases, the J end lost 11 bases, and 13 bases lay between the germline ends. CDR1 and CDR2 from the germline V gene are GTSNPN and SVGIG (reference sequence). The CDR3 loop reads CAWSVTPVRYTF. DNA for the CDR3: TGTGCCTGGAGTGTTACCCCCGTTCGTTACACCTTC. The entire variable domain, with the rest obtained from reference TRBV30 and TRBJ1-2, is as follows: SQTIHQWPATLVQPVGSPLSLECTVEGTSNPNLYWYRQAAGRGLQLLFYSVGIGQISSEVPQNLSASRPQDRQFILSSKKLLLSDSGFYLCAWSVTPVRYTFGSGTRLTVV.

A note on this clonotype: A much larger clone lies a single base off, so this may be a read error. The chain carries TRBV7-2 and TRBJ1-2; D is perhaps TRBD1 (5 bases). Per the germline V gene, CDR1 is SGHTA and CDR2 is FQGNSA. CDR3 size: 16 residues. The CDR3: CASSPASGQGSYGYNF. CDR3 DNA sequence: TGTGCCAGCAGCCCCGCTAGTGGGCAGGGTAGTTATGGCTACAACTTC.

This clonotype was recorded many times. This sequence joins TRBV29-1 and TRBJ1-2; no reliable D call. This CDR3 spans 14 amino acids. The germline V gene has CDR1 SQVTM and CDR2 ANQGSEA. Trimming removed 4 bases at V and 8 bases at J, with 20 bases between. The CDR3 DNA follows: TGCAGCGTTGGTCCCCAGAGGAGTAGTTCGGGCTACACCTTC. It translates to CSVGPQRSSSGYTF. The full variable domain, completed using reference TRBV29-1 and TRBJ1-2, is SAVISQKPSRDICQRGTSLTIQCQVDSQVTMMFWYRQQPGQSLTLIATANQGSEATYESGFVIDKFPISRPNLTFSTLTVSNMSPEDSSIYLCSVGPQRSSSGYTFGSGTRLTVV.

The sample holds many counts of this clonotype. The chain combines TRBV12-3 or TRBV12-4 with TRBJ2-5; either TRBD1 or TRBD2 may supply D (5 bases each). The CDR3 has 15 residues. V was shortened by 6 bases and J by 2 bases, with 16 bases between the two germline ends. The CDR3 nucleotides read TGTGCCAGCAGGGTGGCCGGGACGGAGCAAGAGACCCAGTACTTC. Translated, it gives CASRVAGTEQETQYF.

V and J are TRBV6-1 and TRBJ1-3; D is perhaps TRBD1 (6 bases). This CDR3 has 15 amino acids. Trimming stripped 2 bases from V and 2 bases from J, with 10 bases between. Per germline, CDR1 MNHNS and CDR2 SASEGT. The chain's CDR3 is CASSELYRAGNTIYF. Written as DNA, the CDR3 is TGTGCCAGCAGTGAATTATACAGGGCTGGAAACACCATATATTTT.

This clonotype was seen repeatedly, ten times or more. V usage is TRBV2 and J usage is TRBJ2-3; possibly TRBD1 for D (5 bases). The CDR3 is 15 residues long. V shed 5 bases and J shed 0 bases, with 12 bases lying between them. CDR1 is SNHLY and CDR2 is FYNNEI in the germline V gene. For the CDR3, the DNA is TGTGCCAGCAGTCAATTCGACAGTAGCACAGATACGCAGTATTTT. It codes for CASSQFDSSTDTQYF.

V gene TRBV11-3 combines with J gene TRBJ1-1; D is unresolved. CDR1 is SGHNT and CDR2 is YENEEA in the germline V gene. This CDR3 is 13 amino acids long. The germline V and J ends were trimmed by 5 bases and 1 base, with 8 bases remaining between them. Here the CDR3 DNA reads TGTGCCAGCAGCGTTCAGCGGAACACTGAAGCTTTCTTT. Amino acid sequence: CASSVQRNTEAFF.

This clonotype showed up many times. This chain joins TRBV11-2 and TRBJ2-7; D unclear. This CDR3 spans 12 amino acids. Per germline, CDR1 SGHAT and CDR2 FQNNGV. Trimming left V 1 base short and J 5 bases short, with 6 bases between. CDR3 sequence: CASSLVVHEQYF. CDR3 nucleotide sequence: TGTGCCAGCAGCTTAGTAGTCCACGAGCAGTACTTC.

This clonotype has at least ten counts. The chain couples TRBV6-5 to TRBJ2-3, with D hard to call. Germline values: CDR1 MNHEY, CDR2 SVGAGI. V gave up 11 bases and J gave up 2 bases, with 14 bases separating them. CDR3 length: 13 amino acids. The CDR3 sequence is CAVSRSYTDTQYF. For the CDR3, the DNA is TGTGCCGTCTCACGCAGCTACACAGATACGCAGTATTTT.

This clonotype was observed a few times. This chain connects TRBV21-1 to TRBJ1-3; TRBD1 is the table's D call, not checked against the DNA. TRBV21-1 is a known pseudogene. The CDR3 length is 18 residues. The CDR3 DNA follows: TGTGCCAGCAGCAAAATGGGTACAGGTCTCCTCTCTGGAAACACCATATATTTT. Translating gives CASSKMGTGLLSGNTIYF.

In regard to this clonotype: Possible read error: a much larger clone is one base away. The chain is built from TRBV27 and TRBJ1-1; 9 nucleotides line up with TRBD1. The V and J ends lost 7 bases and 7 bases, in that order; junction bases with no gene match: 13. CDR3 length: 15 residues. Germline V gene data show CDR1 as MNHEY and CDR2 as SMNVEV (reference sequence). CDR3 loop: CASIRGTGMCGEAFF. For the CDR3, the DNA is TGTGCCAGCATAAGAGGGACAGGGATGTGTGGTGAAGCTTTCTTT.

This clonotype has ten or more counts. V gene TRBV12-3 or TRBV12-4 combines with J gene TRBJ1-2; 10 bases fit TRBD1. The J segment lost 12 bases and the V segment lost 4 bases, leaving 5 bases of the junction unmatched. The CDR3 is 12 residues long. In DNA form, the CDR3 reads TGTGCCAGCAGTTACGAGGGACAGGGGCACACCTTC. Translation: CASSYEGQGHTF.

There are a few counts of this clonotype. The V gene is TRBV4-2, the J gene TRBJ1-5, with TRBD1 matching 8 bases. Germline lookup yields CDR1 LGHNA and CDR2 YNFKEQ. This CDR3 is 18 amino acids long. V trimming: 2 bases; J trimming: 3 bases; junction bases outside the gene matches: 12. Written as DNA, the CDR3 is TGTGCCAGCAGCCAAAACCAGGGGGCGGGGTGGGACAATCAGCCCCAGCATTTT. It specifies CASSQNQGAGWDNQPQHF.

This clonotype has a count of ten or more. The J gene is TRBJ2-2, the V gene TRBV27; 9 nucleotides align to TRBD1. J lost 4 bases, V lost 5 bases, and 5 bases had no gene match. The length of the CDR3 is 15 residues. CDR1 MNHEY and CDR2 SMNVEV come from the germline V gene (reference sequence). The CDR3 here is CASSRHRGLTGELFF. In DNA, the CDR3 is TGTGCCAGCAGTCGGCACAGGGGGCTCACCGGGGAGCTGTTTTTT.

In this sample, this clonotype turned up many times. The V call is TRBV6-6, the J call TRBJ2-1; D not resolved. V lost 4 bases and J lost 7, with 8 bases in between. Germline values: CDR1 MNHNY, CDR2 SVGAGI (reference sequence). The CDR3 consists of 12 residues. In DNA, the CDR3 is TGTGCCAGCAGTTTGAGTTTTAATGAGCAGTTCTTC. Encoded protein: CASSLSFNEQFF.

This clonotype was seen at least ten times. The chain couples TRBV9 to TRBJ2-7, with D perhaps matching TRBD1 or TRBD2 (5 bases each). Germline loops: CDR1 SGDLS, CDR2 YYNGEE. This CDR3 region has 15 residues. V was trimmed by 0 bases and J by 3 bases, leaving 13 bases between them. Here the CDR3 reads CASSVGDAPVYEQYF. DNA for the CDR3: TGTGCCAGCAGCGTAGGGGACGCGCCCGTCTACGAGCAGTACTTC.

The chain couples TRBV5-4 to TRBJ2-5; D perhaps matches TRBD2 (6 bases). The V end was cut by 4 bases, the J end by 6 bases, with 16 bases between. CDR1 is SGHNT and CDR2 is YYREEE in the germline V gene (reference sequence). This CDR3 has 14 residues. The CDR3 DNA is TGTGCCAGCAGCCTTCCGGGACTGACCCAGACCCAGTACTTC. This codes for CASSLPGLTQTQYF.

This clonotype showed up just a few times. The CDR3 spells CSANPLRPGGATDTQYF. DNA for the CDR3: TGCAGTGCGAACCCCTTACGACCAGGAGGGGCCACAGATACGCAGTATTTT. The chain employs TRBV20-1 and TRBJ2-3, with D possibly TRBD2 on 6 matching bases. Per germline, CDR1 DFQATT and CDR2 SNEGSKA (reference sequence). The V and J ends lost 6 bases and 2 bases respectively, with 24 bases between them. The CDR3 spans 17 residues.

The table lists this clonotype with a few counts. The junction departs from germline at one end; a sequencing error may be responsible. The V and J genes are TRBV20-1 and TRBJ2-5; 10 nucleotides agree with TRBD1. The CDR3 is 15 amino acids. Germline CDR1 and CDR2: DFQATT and SNEGSKA (reference sequence). This CDR3 is CSSRVPGQGKETQYF. Written as DNA, the CDR3 is TGCAGTTCTAGGGTACCGGGACAGGGGAAAGAGACCCAGTACTTC.

A few counts support this clonotype. The chain uses TRBV20-1 and TRBJ1-1; D unclear. Germline V lookup: CDR1 DFQATT, CDR2 SNEGSKA (reference sequence). Trimming took 3 bases from V and 1 from J, leaving 12 bases between them. CDR3 length equals 14 residues. CDR3 region: CSARRSSGNTEAFF. The CDR3 region has the DNA TGCAGTGCTAGGCGGTCTTCCGGGAACACTGAAGCTTTCTTT.

The CDR3 sequence is CSAKTGGITDTQYF. The CDR3 nucleotides are TGCAGTGCAAAAACAGGGGGTATCACAGATACGCAGTATTTT. The chain is built from TRBV20-1 and TRBJ2-3, with 8 bases lining up with TRBD1. This CDR3 comprises 14 residues. CDR1 is DFQATT and CDR2 is SNEGSKA in the germline V gene (reference sequence). With 6 bases clipped from V and 2 bases from J, the junction kept 7 bases outside the gene matches.

This clonotype occurred many times. The V and J genes are TRBV29-1 and TRBJ2-3, with D unclear. Germline CDR1 reads SQVTM; CDR2 reads ANQGSEA. This CDR3 is 11 amino acids long. The V and J ends lost 3 bases and 9 bases respectively, with 10 bases between them. This CDR3 is CSVDIRPTQYF. The CDR3 DNA reads as TGCAGCGTTGATATCCGGCCGACGCAGTATTTT.

This clonotype was counted ten times or more. The J gene is TRBJ1-1, the V gene TRBV7-8; possible D gene TRBD1, 5 bases. This CDR3 has 15 amino acids. V was pared by 1 base and J by 0 bases, with 9 bases between. Germline values: CDR1 SGHVS, CDR2 FQNEAQ. The CDR3 DNA reads TGTGCCAGCAGCTTAGTTTCAGGGATGAACACTGAAGCTTTCTTT. Amino acids: CASSLVSGMNTEAFF.

This clonotype was picked up many times. The J gene is TRBJ1-4, the V gene TRBV6-5; no reliable D call. CDR3 size: 11 residues. Between the trimmed V and J ends, which lost 10 bases and 8 bases, there was a span of 11 bases. Per germline, CDR1 MNHEY and CDR2 SVGAGI. The CDR3: CATRQREKLFF. DNA of the CDR3: TGTGCCACAAGACAACGGGAAAAACTGTTTTTT.

Only a few counts were recorded for this clonotype. The rearrangement links TRBV6-1 to TRBJ1-5; D is unresolved. Looked up from germline, CDR1 is MNHNS and CDR2 is SASEGT. The germline V and J ends were trimmed by 1 base and 0 bases, with 16 bases remaining between them. The CDR3 spans 18 residues. CDR3 region: CASSEGSGFDYSNQPQHF. CDR3 sequence (DNA): TGTGCCAGCAGTGAAGGATCGGGATTCGACTATAGCAATCAGCCCCAGCATTTT.

The sample holds many counts of this clonotype. The rearrangement joins TRBV14 to TRBJ2-3; 9 bases are a match to TRBD2. V shed 0 bases, J shed 5 bases, and the junction held 9 bases outside the gene matches. Germline V gene data show CDR1 as SGHDN and CDR2 as FVKESK. The CDR3 sequence is 17 residues long. The DNA of the CDR3 is TGTGCCAGCAGCCAAGATCTTGGGCTAGCGGGATTAGATACGCAGTATTTT. Translated, it gives CASSQDLGLAGLDTQYF.

For this clonotype: This sequence may be a read error, since a much larger clone differs from it by one base. The chain uses TRBV3-1 and TRBJ2-5, with a tentative D call TRBD1 (6 bases). The germline V gene has CDR1 LGHDT and CDR2 YNNKEL (reference sequence). The CDR3 spans 16 residues. The chain's CDR3 is CASNQGYRQDQETQYF. CDR3 nucleotide sequence: TGTGCCAGCAACCAAGGCTATCGACAGGACCAAGAGACCCAGTACTTC.

The rearrangement links TRBV5-1 to TRBJ1-1; D uncertain. Trimming took 4 bases from V and 0 from J, leaving 7 bases between them. Germline V lookup: CDR1 SGHRS, CDR2 YFSETQ. This CDR3 has 13 amino acids. In nucleotides, the CDR3 is TGCGCCAGCAGCGCCCGCATGAACACTGAAGCTTTCTTT. Protein sequence: CASSARMNTEAFF.

The chain carries TRBV7-3 and TRBJ1-2, with D possibly TRBD1 on 6 matching bases. Germline CDR1 is SGHTA and CDR2 is FQGTGA. Trimming stripped 5 bases from V and 10 bases from J, with 17 bases between. The CDR3 spans 13 residues. CDR3 sequence (DNA): TGTGCCAGCAGCACGGGTCAGGGGACTGCCTACACCTTC. Its protein is CASSTGQGTAYTF. Full variable domain (missing parts from reference TRBV7-3 and TRBJ1-2): GAGVSQTPSNKVTEKGKYVELRCDPISGHTALYWYRQSLGQGPEFLIYFQGTGAADDSGLPNDRFFAVRPEGSVSTLKIQRTERGDSAVYLCASSTGQGTAYTFGSGTRLTVV.

This clonotype occurred many times. The chain carries TRBV5-1 and TRBJ1-2; D possibly corresponds to TRBD1 (6 bases). Deletions cut 0 bases from V and 4 bases from J, with 7 bases between. The CDR3 consists of 13 residues. Germline V lookup: CDR1 SGHRS, CDR2 YFSETQ. CDR3 loop: CASSLGTVYGYTF. DNA for the CDR3: TGCGCCAGCAGCTTGGGGACAGTCTATGGCTACACCTTC.